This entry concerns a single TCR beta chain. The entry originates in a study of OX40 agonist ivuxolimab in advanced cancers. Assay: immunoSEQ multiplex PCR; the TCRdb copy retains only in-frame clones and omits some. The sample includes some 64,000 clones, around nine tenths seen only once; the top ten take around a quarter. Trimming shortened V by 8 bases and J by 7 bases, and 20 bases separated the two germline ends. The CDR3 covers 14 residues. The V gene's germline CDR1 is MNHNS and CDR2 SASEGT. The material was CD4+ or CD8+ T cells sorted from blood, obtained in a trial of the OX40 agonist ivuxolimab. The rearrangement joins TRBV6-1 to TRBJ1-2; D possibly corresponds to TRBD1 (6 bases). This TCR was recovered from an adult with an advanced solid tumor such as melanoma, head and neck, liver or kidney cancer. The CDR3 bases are TGTGCCAGCTGTGTAACAGGGTGGGGATCTGGCTACACCTTC. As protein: CASCVTGWGSGYTF.